Below, 26 T cell receptor beta chains from the same sample are listed, as sequenced in a study of CD8 T cells in ankylosing spondylitis. Each CDR3 protein gets one entry after TCRdb re-called the 5' RACE reads with MiXCR. The table has 250,000 to 300,000 distinct CDR3 sequences, around 18% seen once; the top ten hold roughly 7.3%. The specimen sequenced was blood, either unsorted or a sorted T cell fraction (not recorded which). These receptors originate from a male donor with ankylosing spondylitis or in good health (not recorded which).

In its sample, this clonotype was seen once. In nucleotides, the CDR3 is TGCGCCAGCAGCTACCGGACAGGGGCGAACACCGGGGAGCTGTTTTTT. Encoded protein: CASSYRTGANTGELFF. The rearrangement uses TRBV5-1 and TRBJ2-2, with TRBD1 matching 9 bases. This CDR3 is 16 amino acids long. With 3 bases clipped from V and 0 bases from J, the junction kept 3 bases outside the gene matches. CDR1 is SGHRS and CDR2 is YFSETQ in the germline V gene.

This chain connects TRBV29-1 to TRBJ2-2, with D perhaps being TRBD1 or TRBD2 (5 bases each). With 5 bases removed from V and 2 bases from J, the gap between germline ends came to 15 bases. Germline V gene sequence: CDR1 SQVTM, CDR2 ANQGSEA. This CDR3 is 15 amino acids long. CDR3 in DNA: TGCAGCGTTATCGTCGGGGCAGCAAACACCGGGGAGCTGTTTTTT. Translating gives CSVIVGAANTGELFF.

This clonotype was recorded many times. The chain recombines TRBV12-3 or TRBV12-4 with TRBJ1-4; D remains unclear. CDR3 length equals 13 residues. V lost 2 bases, J lost 8 bases, and 9 bases lay in between. CDR3 in amino acids: CASSLSWGEKLFF. Here the CDR3 DNA reads TGTGCCAGCAGTTTATCATGGGGAGAAAAACTGTTTTTT.

The V call is TRBV7-3, the J call TRBJ2-1; 9 bases align to TRBD1. This CDR3 has 17 residues. The germline gives CDR1 SGHTA, CDR2 FQGTGA. The junction had 11 bases not matched to a gene; V was cut back by 1 base and J by 7 bases. CDR3 loop: CASSLNPVGTGKNEQFF. The CDR3 DNA reads TGTGCCAGCAGCTTAAATCCGGTCGGGACAGGGAAGAATGAGCAGTTCTTC.

This clonotype was observed a handful of times. The CDR3 bases are TGTGCCAGCAGCTTAGATCAAGGGACTAGCGGGTTTGATCAGTTCTTC. This codes for CASSLDQGTSGFDQFF. J is TRBJ2-1 and V is TRBV11-2; 12 nucleotides match TRBD2. V lost 0 bases, J lost 13 bases, and 10 bases stayed unmatched. The V gene's germline CDR1 is SGHAT and CDR2 FQNNGV. This CDR3 contains 16 residues.

This clonotype has a count of ten or more. The chain carries TRBV24-1 and TRBJ2-2, with D perhaps TRBD1 or TRBD2 (5 bases each). This CDR3 region has 16 residues. Germline V lookup: CDR1 KGHDR, CDR2 SFDVKD. V dropped 4 bases and J dropped 1 base, with 12 bases sitting between them. As DNA, the CDR3 is TGTGCCACCAGTGAGCCCGGGACGGGGAACACCGGGGAGCTGTTTTTT. The encoded protein is CATSEPGTGNTGELFF.

This clonotype was seen a handful of times. J is TRBJ1-4 and V is TRBV20-1; no clear D gene. The V and J ends lost 4 bases and 4 bases respectively, with 13 bases between them. CDR3 size: 14 residues. In germline, CDR1 is DFQATT, CDR2 SNEGSKA (reference sequence). CDR3 residues: CSATTGSINEKLFF. The DNA of the CDR3 is TGCAGTGCTACAACGGGGTCAATTAATGAAAAACTGTTTTTT.

This clonotype was picked up a small number of times. The chain has TRBV29-1 and TRBJ2-5; TRBD1 agrees at 8 bases. Germline values: CDR1 SQVTM, CDR2 ANQGSEA. The CDR3 covers 11 residues. The J segment lost 5 bases and the V segment lost 7 bases, leaving 3 bases of the junction unmatched. CDR3: CSGRGRETQYF. CDR3 nucleotides: TGCAGCGGCAGGGGGCGGGAGACCCAGTACTTC.

In DNA form, the CDR3 reads TGCGCCAGCAGCCAAGACGGCACCTATGGGACCCAGTACTTC. Translation: CASSQDGTYGTQYF. V gene TRBV4-1 combines with J gene TRBJ2-5; D gene uncertain. This CDR3 spans 14 amino acids. V was cut by 0 bases and J by 7 bases, with 12 bases left in between. Germline lookup yields CDR1 MGHRA and CDR2 YSYEKL.

J is TRBJ1-1 and V is TRBV2, with D perhaps TRBD1 (5 bases). The CDR3 runs to 13 residues. V dropped 4 bases and J dropped 0 bases, with 6 bases sitting between them. The germline gives CDR1 SNHLY, CDR2 FYNNEI. CDR3 sequence reads: CASSAGLNTEAFF. CDR3 nucleotide sequence: TGTGCCAGCAGTGCAGGGTTGAACACTGAAGCTTTCTTT. Filled out from reference TRBV2 and TRBJ1-1, the complete variable domain reads EPEVTQTPSHQVTQMGQEVILRCVPISNHLYFYWYRQILGQKVEFLVSFYNNEISEKSEIFDDQFSVERPDGSNFTLKIRSTKLEDSAMYFCASSAGLNTEAFFGQGTRLTVV.

The chain carries TRBV20-1 and TRBJ1-5, with a possible D match to TRBD1 (5 bases). V gave up 2 bases and J gave up 7 bases, with 15 bases separating them. The germline V gene has CDR1 DFQATT and CDR2 SNEGSKA (reference sequence). The CDR3 has 14 amino acids. The CDR3 loop is CSARPRVLSQPQHF. The CDR3 bases are TGCAGTGCTAGACCCAGGGTATTGTCACAGCCCCAGCATTTT.

This clonotype appeared a few times. The rearrangement links TRBV29-1 to TRBJ2-5; 9 bases map to TRBD1. Looked up from germline, CDR1 is SQVTM and CDR2 is ANQGSEA. The CDR3 is 14 amino acids. V was clipped by 3 bases and J by 5 bases; unmatched bases: 7. CDR3 DNA: TGCAGCGTTGAGCCGGGACAGGGTATTGAGACCCAGTACTTC. This gives the protein CSVEPGQGIETQYF.

This clonotype was counted at least ten times. The chain has TRBV20-1 and TRBJ2-1; 9 nucleotides match TRBD1. Unmatched junction bases numbered 12, after V lost 7 bases and J lost 8 bases. CDR3 size: 14 residues. Germline V gene data show CDR1 as DFQATT and CDR2 as SNEGSKA (reference sequence). CDR3 amino acids: CSVLRQGVLDEQFF. The CDR3 nucleotides are TGCAGTGTTCTTCGACAGGGGGTGCTCGATGAGCAGTTCTTC.

This clonotype was seen ten or more times. The rearrangement links TRBV20-1 to TRBJ1-6; the match to TRBD1 covers 8 bases. Germline CDR1 is DFQATT and CDR2 is SNEGSKA (reference sequence). J gave up 9 bases and V 6 bases, and 4 bases lay outside the gene matches. The CDR3 totals 12 residues. CDR3 amino acids: CSARTGRSPLHF. CDR3 in DNA: TGCAGTGCCAGGACAGGGCGTTCACCCCTCCACTTT.

CDR3 in amino acids: CAREGATPSNV. The CDR3 nucleotides are TGCGCCCGTGAGGGGGCTACCCCGTCAAACGTC. V gene TRBV23-1 combines with J gene TRBJ2-7, with TRBD1 identical over 7 bases. TRBV23-1 is marked as an open reading frame, function uncertain. CDR3 length: 11 amino acids.

J is TRBJ2-5 and V is TRBV20-1, with D possibly matching TRBD2 (5 bases). Germline V gene lookup returns CDR1 DFQATT and CDR2 SNEGSKA (reference sequence). The CDR3 runs to 13 residues. With 3 bases removed from V and 4 bases from J, the gap between germline ends came to 12 bases. This CDR3 is CSARVTRGETQYF. In DNA, the CDR3 is TGCAGTGCTAGGGTTACTAGAGGAGAGACCCAGTACTTC.

The J gene is TRBJ2-5, the V gene TRBV7-8; 8 bases agree with TRBD2. Per the germline V gene, CDR1 is SGHVS and CDR2 is FQNEAQ. There are 16 residues in the CDR3. Trimming at V came to 5 bases and at J to 5 bases, leaving 13 bases not matched to a gene. The CDR3 nucleotides are TGTGCCAGCAGCGCGCGAGAAGCGGGGGAGTTTGAGACCCAGTACTTC. Translating it yields CASSAREAGEFETQYF. Full variable domain (rest looked up from reference TRBV7-8 and TRBJ2-5): GAGVSQSPRYKVAKRGQDVALRCDPISGHVSLFWYQQALGQGPEFLTYFQNEAQLDKSGLPSDRFFAERPEGSVSTLKIQRTQQEDSAVYLCASSAREAGEFETQYFGPGTRLLVL.

This clonotype was seen a few times. The chain recombines TRBV5-1 with TRBJ2-1; D gene unclear. This CDR3 has 16 residues. V gave up 0 bases and J gave up 0 bases, with 10 bases separating them. Per germline, CDR1 SGHRS and CDR2 YFSETQ. The CDR3 nucleotides are TGCGCCAGCAGCTTGGACCCGGTTAGCTCCTACAATGAGCAGTTCTTC. Residues: CASSLDPVSSYNEQFF.

The table lists this clonotype with a few counts. This chain joins TRBV4-1 and TRBJ2-1, with 7 bases fitting TRBD2. This CDR3 has 13 residues. V gave up 3 bases and J gave up 10 bases; unmatched junction bases: 6. From germline, CDR1 is MGHRA and CDR2 YSYEKL. The CDR3 loop is CASSQAGVDEQFF. The CDR3 DNA reads as TGCGCCAGCAGCCAGGCGGGAGTGGACGAGCAGTTCTTC.

V usage is TRBV12-3 or TRBV12-4 and J usage is TRBJ1-2; possibly TRBD1 for D (5 bases). The V end was cut by 5 bases, the J end by 2 bases, with 9 bases between. The CDR3 totals 13 residues. CDR3 nucleotide sequence: TGTGCCAGCAGTCGACAGACCAACTATGGCTACACCTTC. Amino acid sequence: CASSRQTNYGYTF.

This clonotype was detected only a few times. CDR3 DNA sequence: TGTGCCAGCAGCGTAGAGAAAGAACTACGGACTAGCGTCTACAATGAGCAGTTCTTC. Its protein product is CASSVEKELRTSVYNEQFF. The chain recombines TRBV9 with TRBJ2-1; 9 bases agree with TRBD2. The CDR3 is made up of 19 amino acids. Per germline, CDR1 SGDLS and CDR2 YYNGEE. After removal of 0 bases from V and 3 bases from J, the junction contained 13 bases not matched to a gene. Complete variable domain (other parts from reference TRBV9 and TRBJ2-1): DSGVTQTPKHLITATGQRVTLRCSPRSGDLSVYWYQQSLDQGLQFLIQYYNGEERAKGNILERFSAQQFPDLHSELNLSSLELGDSALYFCASSVEKELRTSVYNEQFFGPGTRLTVL.

This chain links TRBV21-1 with TRBJ1-1; TRBD1 reflects the table's D call only, with no check against the DNA. TRBV21-1 is noted as a pseudogene. The CDR3 loop spans 16 amino acids. The CDR3, as DNA: TGTGCCAGCAGCAAAGAAAGGGGGCTCGTGAACACTGAAGCTTTCTTT. Translated: CASSKERGLVNTEAFF.

The chain has TRBV3-1 and TRBJ1-1; D gene uncertain. Germline-derived CDR1 and CDR2 are LGHDT and YNNKEL (reference sequence). This CDR3 comprises 13 residues. With 0 bases removed from V and 6 bases from J, the gap between germline ends came to 8 bases. CDR3 residues: CASSQDHGSEAFF. The CDR3 region has the DNA TGTGCCAGCAGCCAAGATCATGGGTCTGAAGCTTTCTTT.

The V call is TRBV7-2, the J call TRBJ2-1; the D is unclear. Per the germline V gene, CDR1 is SGHTA and CDR2 is FQGNSA. The CDR3 loop spans 13 amino acids. The V gene lost 4 bases and the J gene lost 10 bases, with 14 bases spanning the gap. DNA for the CDR3: TGTGCCAGCAGCTCAAACCCAGTACAAGAGCAGTTCTTC. Residues: CASSSNPVQEQFF.

This clonotype has more than one count but fewer than ten. The rearrangement uses TRBV12-3 or TRBV12-4 and TRBJ2-3, with D maybe TRBD2 (5 bases). The germline V and J ends were trimmed by 3 bases and 4 bases, with 20 bases remaining between them. CDR3 length equals 17 residues. The CDR3 DNA sequence: TGTGCCAGCAGTTTGGGGAGCGGACGGGGTAGCGCAGATACGCAGTATTTT. Its protein product is CASSLGSGRGSADTQYF.

The chain employs TRBV7-9 and TRBJ1-1; 9 bases agree with TRBD1. Unmatched junction bases numbered 9, after V lost 5 bases and J lost 5 bases. CDR1 is SEHNR and CDR2 is FQNEAQ in the germline V gene (reference sequence). This CDR3 has 15 amino acids. CDR3 bases: TGTGCCAGCAGCAACCGGGACAGGGTCCGGACTGAAGCTTTCTTT. Protein product: CASSNRDRVRTEAFF.